The T cell receptor beta chain under discussion was sequenced for a study of T cell responses to AZD1222 COVID-19 vaccine. Notes on the study in general: Within unmutated variant regions lay the reported targets of nearly half of spike-specific TCRs. Vaccine-associated CD4 TCRs spanned spike, dominant at 160-218 and 743-854.

In regard to this clone: The antigen is not known.

There are 16 residues in the CDR3. Deletions cut 0 bases from V and 2 bases from J, with 11 bases between. Germline lookup yields CDR1 MNHNS and CDR2 SASEGT. Some clones are missing from TCRdb's copy, which holds only in-frame ones; the method was immunoSEQ multiplex PCR. Of 79,000 or so clones in the sample, more than 70% are singletons; the top ten hold approximately 5.3%. Some second doses came at about 4 weeks and others at about 12 weeks; these were pooled. The source is an adult who received the AZD1222 COVID-19 vaccine. This chain connects TRBV6-1 to TRBJ1-5, with D maybe TRBD1 (6 bases). Sample: peripheral blood, taken 28 days after the second AZD1222 dose. The CDR3 coding sequence is TGTGCCAGCAGTGAAGCGATCAGGGGCGGCAATCAGCCCCAGCATTTT. This gives the protein CASSEAIRGGNQPQHF.